The sequence of this T cell receptor beta chain was determined in a study of cytomegalovirus exposure and HLA in healthy donors. Study-wide context: An early release of data contained 80 million to 85 million unique TCRs, which came from HLA-typed donors. General observations from the study: Later, an analysis found that common viral pathogens appeared to be linked with several of the most significant clusters. Most of the TCR beta V segments (in an earlier analysis) were productive either about 87% or about 30% of the time. Using a false discovery rate of 0.05, a later analysis showed that approximately 17,000 TCR beta sequences were associated with HLA alleles.

PCR primers comprised 60 Vbeta and 13 Jbeta primers. Assay: immunoSEQ multiplex PCR; the TCRdb copy retains only in-frame clones and omits some. The sample includes roughly 130,000 clones, under 70% of them seen just once. CDR1 and CDR2 from the germline V gene are MNHEY and SVGAGI. The CDR3 contains 14 residues. The ends were cut back, 6 bases at V and 0 bases at J, with 11 bases in the middle. In the case of this clone: Its cognate antigen is unknown.

The chain is built from TRBV6-5 and TRBJ1-2; D call uncertain. This sequence originates from a woman aged 55 to 70 in good health and CMV-seronegative. What was sequenced was PBMCs. The chain's CDR3 is CASRLPGANYGYTF. The CDR3 bases are TGTGCCAGCAGACTACCCGGTGCTAACTATGGCTACACCTTC.